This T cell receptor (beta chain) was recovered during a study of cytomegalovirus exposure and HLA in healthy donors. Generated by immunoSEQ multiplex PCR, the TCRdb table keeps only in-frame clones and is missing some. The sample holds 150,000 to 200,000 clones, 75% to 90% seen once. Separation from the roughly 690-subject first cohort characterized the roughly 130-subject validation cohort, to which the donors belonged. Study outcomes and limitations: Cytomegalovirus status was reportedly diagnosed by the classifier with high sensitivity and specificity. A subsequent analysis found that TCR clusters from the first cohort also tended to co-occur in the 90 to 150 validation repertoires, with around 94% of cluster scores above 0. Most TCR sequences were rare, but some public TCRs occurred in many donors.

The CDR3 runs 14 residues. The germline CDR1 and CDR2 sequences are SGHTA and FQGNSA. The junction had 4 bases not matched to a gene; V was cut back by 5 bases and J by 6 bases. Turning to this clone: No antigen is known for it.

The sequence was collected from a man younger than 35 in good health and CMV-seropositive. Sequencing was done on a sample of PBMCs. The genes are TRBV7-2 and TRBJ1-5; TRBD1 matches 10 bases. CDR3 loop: CASSPGQGSQPQHF. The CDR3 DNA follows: TGTGCCAGCAGCCCGGGACAGGGGAGTCAGCCCCAGCATTTT.